A selection of T cell receptor beta chains follows, all from one sample in a study of cytotoxic CD8 clonotypes in ibrutinib-treated CLL. Data came from immunoSEQ multiplex PCR; TCRdb stores just in-frame clones and leaves some out. The sample lists roughly 200,000 clones; 70% to 75% were seen once. Sequencing was performed on PBMCs, taken after 12 months of ibrutinib treatment. Receptor source: a human donor with chronic lymphocytic leukemia. The CDR3 runs from the conserved cysteine through the conserved F or W. D genes are given only for firm matches. Part of the rows lack a size; the others show once, few, many or a class for expanded clones.

j_call d_call clone_size v_call cdr3_aa cdr3_nt
TRBJ1-1 - once TRBV7-3 CASSLQPDNTEAFF TGTGCCAGCAGCTTACAGCCGGATAACACTGAAGCTTTCTTT
TRBJ1-6 TRBD1 - TRBV10-3 CAISNRGSDSPLHF TGTGCCATCAGTAACAGGGGTTCAGACTCACCCCTCCACTTT
TRBJ1-1 TRBD1 - TRBV7-3 CASSLGTGVSEAFF TGTGCCAGCAGCTTAGGGACAGGAGTATCGGAAGCTTTCTTT
TRBJ2-6 - - TRBV5-1 CASSSFTFSGANVLTF TGCGCCAGCAGCTCCTTTACTTTTTCTGGGGCCAACGTCCTGACTTTC
TRBJ2-5 TRBD1 - TRBV29-1 CSVDADRVNQETQYF TGCAGCGTTGACGCCGACAGGGTGAATCAAGAGACCCAGTACTTC
TRBJ2-3 TRBD1 - TRBV7-2 CASSSRDSMLSTDTQYF TGTGCCAGCAGCTCCCGGGACAGCATGCTCAGCACAGATACGCAGTATTTT
TRBJ1-3 - - TRBV7-6 CASSSMGGHSGNTIYF TGTGCCAGCAGCTCGATGGGAGGCCACTCTGGAAACACCATATATTTT
TRBJ1-4 - once TRBV6-6 CASSPWSTNEKLFF TGTGCCAGCAGCCCTTGGTCCACTAATGAAAAACTGTTTTTT
TRBJ2-1 - - TRBV6-5 CASRPPPRDRGEQFF TGTGCCAGCAGGCCCCCTCCTAGGGATCGAGGTGAGCAGTTCTTC
TRBJ1-5 - once TRBV5-1 CASSFGGEQPQHF TGCGCCAGCAGCTTTGGGGGGGAACAGCCCCAGCATTTT
TRBJ2-7 TRBD2 - TRBV4-1 CASSQESSGKGYREQYF TGCGCCAGCAGCCAAGAGTCTAGCGGGAAGGGTTATCGCGAGCAGTACTTC
TRBJ1-3 TRBD1 - TRBV4-1 CASRVGQGSAGNTIYF TGCGCCAGCAGGGTGGGACAGGGGAGCGCTGGAAACACCATATATTTT
TRBJ2-4 TRBD1 - TRBV7-2 CASSPQGLLTKNIQYF TGTGCCAGCAGCCCACAGGGGTTGCTAACCAAAAACATTCAGTACTTC
TRBJ1-1 TRBD1 - TRBV30 CAWIIIEGTVNTEAFF TGTGCCTGGATCATAATAGAGGGGACAGTCAACACTGAAGCTTTCTTT
TRBJ1-5 - - TRBV27 CASSLIDNQPQHF TGTGCCAGCAGTTTGATTGACAATCAGCCCCAGCATTTT
TRBJ2-7 TRBD1 few TRBV11-3 CASSPGQGTEQYF TGTGCCAGCAGCCCGGGACAGGGAACCGAGCAGTACTTC
TRBJ2-3 - - TRBV13 CASSLITDTQYF TGTGCCAGCAGCCTGATCACAGATACGCAGTATTTT
TRBJ1-4 TRBD1 medium-sized TRBV27 CASSFEGQLNEKLFF TGTGCCAGCAGTTTTGAGGGACAGTTAAATGAAAAACTGTTTTTT
TRBJ1-1 - - TRBV19 CASSPGGIAEAFF TGTGCCAGTAGCCCGGGGGGAATTGCTGAAGCTTTCTTT
TRBJ2-7 TRBD2 - TRBV7-8 CASSLAAGGPGEQYF TGTGCCAGCAGTCTAGCCGCGGGAGGGCCGGGCGAGCAGTACTTC
TRBJ1-1 - few TRBV5-1 CASSPVRPGNTEAFF TGCGCCAGCAGCCCGGTTCGGCCAGGCAACACTGAAGCTTTCTTT
TRBJ1-1 - - TRBV30 CAWSGAGPEAFF TGTGCCTGGAGTGGGGCGGGCCCTGAAGCTTTCTTT
TRBJ2-7 TRBD1 once TRBV6-5 CASSWGQGGLQYF TGTGCCAGCAGTTGGGGACAGGGGGGGTTGCAGTACTTC
TRBJ2-1 - - TRBV30 CAWSLRLDREQFF TGTGCCTGGAGTCTCAGATTAGACCGTGAGCAGTTCTTC
TRBJ2-2 - - TRBV6-5 CASSYSSGAVGELFF TGTGCCAGCAGTTACTCGAGCGGTGCCGTCGGGGAGCTGTTTTTT
TRBJ1-5 - few TRBV6-5 CASSNGWFTAQHF TGTGCCAGCAGTAACGGGTGGTTTACCGCCCAGCATTTT
TRBJ2-5 TRBD1 once TRBV14 CASSLRQGSQTQYF TGTGCCAGCAGCCTCCGACAGGGCTCGCAGACCCAGTACTTC
TRBJ1-6 - - TRBV9 CASSVAVDSPLHF TGTGCCAGCAGCGTAGCGGTCGATTCACCCCTCCACTTT
TRBJ2-2 - - TRBV21-1 CASSTTGGNTGELFF TGTGCCAGCAGCACGACAGGGGGTAACACCGGGGAGCTGTTTTTT
TRBJ1-4 - - TRBV15 CATSTSSGEKLFF TGTGCCACCAGCACCTCTTCTGGGGAAAAACTGTTTTTT
TRBJ1-1 - few TRBV29-1 CSVPPGDYTEAFF TGCAGCGTTCCCCCAGGGGACTACACTGAAGCTTTCTTT
TRBJ1-1 TRBD1 - TRBV6-5 CASSYSTGATEAFF TGTGCCAGCAGTTACTCGACAGGGGCGACTGAAGCTTTCTTT
TRBJ2-7 TRBD1 - TRBV30 CAWGTGIRLAEQYF TGTGCCTGGGGGACAGGGATTCGTTTGGCCGAGCAGTACTTC
TRBJ2-6 - - TRBV28 CASSWGSGANVLTF TGTGCCAGCTCCTGGGGCTCTGGGGCCAACGTCCTGACTTTC
TRBJ1-1 - - TRBV29-1 CSVVDRTEAFF TGCAGCGTTGTAGACAGAACTGAAGCTTTCTTT
TRBJ1-1 - - TRBV15 CATSRAAEITEAFF TGTGCCACCAGCAGAGCGGCAGAAATCACTGAAGCTTTCTTT
TRBJ1-2 - - TRBV23-1 CASTLGELPGMLSNYGYTF TGCGCCAGCACTCTAGGCGAGCTACCGGGTATGCTTTCTAACTATGGCTACACCTTC
TRBJ2-5 - - TRBV7-2 CASSPVGYQETQYF TGTGCCAGCAGCCCGGTCGGATACCAAGAGACCCAGTACTTC
TRBJ2-1 TRBD2 - TRBV25-1 CASSEIAGSYNEQFF TGTGCCAGCAGTGAAATAGCGGGATCCTACAATGAGCAGTTCTTC
TRBJ1-6 - once TRBV6-5 CASSYSWEADSPLHF TGTGCCAGCAGTTACTCGTGGGAGGCGGATTCACCCCTCCACTTT
TRBJ2-1 TRBD1 - TRBV9 CASSPGTGREGEQFF TGTGCCAGCAGCCCAGGGACAGGGCGAGAGGGGGAGCAGTTCTTC
TRBJ2-5 - - TRBV15 CATSRAGEEEVTQYF TGTGCCACCAGCAGAGCGGGAGAAGAGGAGGTGACCCAGTACTTC
TRBJ2-5 - - TRBV19 CASSIRESPVETQYF TGTGCCAGTAGTATCCGGGAGAGTCCCGTAGAGACCCAGTACTTC
TRBJ1-1 TRBD1 - TRBV2 CASRQGGITEAFF TGTGCCAGCAGACAGGGGGGTATCACTGAAGCTTTCTTT
TRBJ1-1 - - TRBV7-2 CASSPPGATEAFF TGTGCCAGCAGCCCGCCAGGGGCTACTGAAGCTTTCTTT
TRBJ2-3 - many TRBV5-4 CASSFDTQYF TGTGCCAGCAGCTTCGATACGCAGTATTTT
TRBJ1-1 - - TRBV5-6 CASSLEWGVNTEAFF TGTGCCAGCAGCTTGGAGTGGGGGGTGAACACTGAAGCTTTCTTT
TRBJ1-5 - - TRBV6-1 CASSERHSNQPQHF TGTGCCAGCAGTGAACGACACAGCAATCAGCCCCAGCATTTT
TRBJ2-7 - - TRBV19 CASSIERQSYEQYF TGTGCCAGTAGTATAGAGAGACAGTCCTACGAGCAGTACTTC
TRBJ1-1 TRBD1 few TRBV7-9 CASSTARDRDAEAFF TGTGCCAGCAGCACGGCCCGGGACAGGGACGCTGAAGCTTTCTTT
TRBJ2-5 TRBD2 few TRBV5-1 CASSSGTSNRVTQYF TGCGCCAGCAGCTCCGGGACTAGCAATAGAGTGACCCAGTACTTC
TRBJ2-5 - - TRBV7-8 CASSLTGLGGTQYF TGTGCCAGCAGCTTGACCGGGCTGGGTGGGACCCAGTACTTC
TRBJ2-1 TRBD2 few TRBV30 CASRSGGKYNEQFF TGTGCCTCCAGGAGCGGGGGGAAGTACAATGAGCAGTTCTTC
TRBJ2-3 - - TRBV30 CAWSPGATSTDTQYF TGTGCCTGGAGTCCGGGAGCGACTAGCACAGATACGCAGTATTTT
TRBJ1-2 - few TRBV29-1 CSVEGRPYGYTF TGCAGCGTTGAGGGCAGGCCCTATGGCTACACCTTC